Given below is one T cell receptor beta chain in context. This entry belongs to a study of OX40 agonist ivuxolimab in advanced cancers. Across the whole study: Ivuxolimab, an agonist antibody against OX40 (CD134), was given to patients.

This CDR3 spans 14 amino acids. Germline V gives CDR1 SGHRS, CDR2 YFSETQ. The ends lost 5 bases at V and 0 bases at J; junction bases unmatched: 3. Profiling relied on immunoSEQ multiplex PCR, and the TCRdb table lists in-frame clones only, not all of them. The table has 60,000 to 85,000 clones, over 80% seen once; the top ten hold less than 0.7%. The chain links TRBV5-1 to TRBJ2-7; 9 nucleotides align to TRBD1. This TCR was sampled from an adult with an advanced solid tumor such as melanoma, head and neck, liver or kidney cancer. The starting material was CD4+ or CD8+ T cells sorted from blood, obtained in a trial of the OX40 agonist ivuxolimab. In nucleotides, the CDR3 is TGCGCCAGCAGGGTGACAGGGGGCTCCTACGAGCAGTACTTC. Its translation is CASRVTGGSYEQYF.